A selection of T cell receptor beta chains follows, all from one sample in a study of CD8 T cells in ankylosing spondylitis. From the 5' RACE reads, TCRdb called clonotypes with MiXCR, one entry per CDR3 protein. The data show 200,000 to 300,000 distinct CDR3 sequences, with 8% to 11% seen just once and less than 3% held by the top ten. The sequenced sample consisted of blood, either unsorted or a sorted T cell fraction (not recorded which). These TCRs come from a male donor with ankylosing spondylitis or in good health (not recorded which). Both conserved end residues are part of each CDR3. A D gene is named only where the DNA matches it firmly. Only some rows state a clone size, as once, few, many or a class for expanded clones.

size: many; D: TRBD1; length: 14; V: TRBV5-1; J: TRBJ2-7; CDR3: CASSLQQGAYEQYF
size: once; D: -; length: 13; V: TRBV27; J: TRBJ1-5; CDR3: CASYRSSNQPQHF
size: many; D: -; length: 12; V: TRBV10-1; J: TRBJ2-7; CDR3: CASSEGSYEQYF
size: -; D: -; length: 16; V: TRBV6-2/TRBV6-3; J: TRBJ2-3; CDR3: CASSPLGGPHADTQYF
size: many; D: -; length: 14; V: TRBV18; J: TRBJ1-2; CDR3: CASSPRRVSYGYTF
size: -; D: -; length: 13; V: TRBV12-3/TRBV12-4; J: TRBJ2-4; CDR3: CARIAVEKNMQYF
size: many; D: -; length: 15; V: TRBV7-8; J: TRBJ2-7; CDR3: CASSLSTGFSGEQYF
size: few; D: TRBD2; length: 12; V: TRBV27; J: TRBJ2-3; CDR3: CASSSVAGALYF
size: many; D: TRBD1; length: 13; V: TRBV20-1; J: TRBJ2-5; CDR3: CSAPPGGAETQYF
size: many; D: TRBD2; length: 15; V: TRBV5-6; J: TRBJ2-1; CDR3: CASSLGGGHTMEQFF
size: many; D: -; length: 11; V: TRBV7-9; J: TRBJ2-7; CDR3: CASSSGPEQYF
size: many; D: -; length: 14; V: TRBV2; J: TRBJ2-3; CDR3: CASTEHRSADTQYF
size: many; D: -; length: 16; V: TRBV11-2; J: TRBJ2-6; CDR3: CASSLATVSGANVLTF
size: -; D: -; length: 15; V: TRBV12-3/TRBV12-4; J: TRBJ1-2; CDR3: CASSLGLPSGYGYTF
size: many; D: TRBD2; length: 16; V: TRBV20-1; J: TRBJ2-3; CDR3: CSATPGLAGVPDTQYF
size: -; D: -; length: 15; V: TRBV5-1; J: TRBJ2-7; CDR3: CASQAWGGQLYEQYF
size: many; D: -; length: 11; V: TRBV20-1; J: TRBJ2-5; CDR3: CSAREQETQYF
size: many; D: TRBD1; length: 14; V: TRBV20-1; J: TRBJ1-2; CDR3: CSAQDRGRGYGYTF
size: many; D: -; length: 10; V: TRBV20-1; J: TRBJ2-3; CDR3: CSAVGDTQYF
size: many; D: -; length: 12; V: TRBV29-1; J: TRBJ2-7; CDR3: CSVGTGTYEQYF
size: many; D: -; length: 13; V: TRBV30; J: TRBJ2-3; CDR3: CAWSVLKGDTQYF
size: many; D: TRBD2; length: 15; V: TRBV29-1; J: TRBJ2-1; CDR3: CSVVGTSGGVGEQFF
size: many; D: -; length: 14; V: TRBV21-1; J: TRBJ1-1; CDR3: CASSKAEQNTEAFF
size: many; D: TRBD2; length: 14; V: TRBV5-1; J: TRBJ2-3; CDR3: CATSPAGITDTQYF
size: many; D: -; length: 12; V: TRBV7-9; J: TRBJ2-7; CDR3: CASSLTPYEQYF
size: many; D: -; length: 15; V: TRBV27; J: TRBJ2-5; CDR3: CASGLPGMVRETQYF
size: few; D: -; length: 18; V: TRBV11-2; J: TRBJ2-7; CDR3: CASSPGFGHRGETYEQYF
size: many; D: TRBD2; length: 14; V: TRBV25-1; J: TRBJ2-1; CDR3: CASSDPSGSEEQFF
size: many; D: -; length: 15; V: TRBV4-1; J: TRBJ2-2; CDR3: CASSQAYWNTGELFF
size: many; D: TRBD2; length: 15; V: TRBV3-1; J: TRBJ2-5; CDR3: CASRRTSVFQETQYF
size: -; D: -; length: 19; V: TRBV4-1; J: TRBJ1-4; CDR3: CASSQGRAAGRARNEKLFF
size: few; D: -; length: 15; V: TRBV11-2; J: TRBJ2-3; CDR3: CASSFSNGGTDTQYF
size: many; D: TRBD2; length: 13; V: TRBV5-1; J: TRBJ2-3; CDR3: CASRTGGADTQYF
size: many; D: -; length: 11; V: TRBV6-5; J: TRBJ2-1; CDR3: CASETEHEQFF
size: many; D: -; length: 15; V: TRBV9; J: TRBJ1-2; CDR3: CASSVEPSGNYGYTF
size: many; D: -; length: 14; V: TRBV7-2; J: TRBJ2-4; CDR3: CASSSGGAKNIQYF
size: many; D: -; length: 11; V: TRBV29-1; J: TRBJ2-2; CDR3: CSVSNTGELFF
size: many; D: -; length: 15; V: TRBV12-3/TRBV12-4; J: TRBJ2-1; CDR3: CASSPDSGLGNEQFF
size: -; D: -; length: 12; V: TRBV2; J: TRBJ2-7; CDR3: CASKRATYEQYF
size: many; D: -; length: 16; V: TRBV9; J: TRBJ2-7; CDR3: CASSVGPSPGFYEQYF
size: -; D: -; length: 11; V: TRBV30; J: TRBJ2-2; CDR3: CAWRRAGELFF
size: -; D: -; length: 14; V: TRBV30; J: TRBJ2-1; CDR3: CAWRGVAVYNEQFF
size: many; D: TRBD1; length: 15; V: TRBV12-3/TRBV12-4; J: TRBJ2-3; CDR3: CASSYETGGGDTQYF
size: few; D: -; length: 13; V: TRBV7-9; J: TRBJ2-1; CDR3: CASSSLGYNEQFF
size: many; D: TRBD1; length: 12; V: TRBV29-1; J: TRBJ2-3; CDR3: CSVPKPGQRQYF
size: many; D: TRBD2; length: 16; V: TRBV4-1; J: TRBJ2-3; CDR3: CASSQALAGFTDTQYF
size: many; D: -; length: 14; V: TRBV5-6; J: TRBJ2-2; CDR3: CASSHGSWAGELFF
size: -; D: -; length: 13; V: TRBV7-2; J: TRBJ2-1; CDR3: CASSLYMDNEQFF
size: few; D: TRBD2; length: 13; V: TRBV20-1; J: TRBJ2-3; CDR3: CSARLAGGDTQYF